This T cell receptor (beta chain) was captured in a study of blood T cell repertoires in COVID-19. Study as a whole: Whether acute or convalescent, the COVID-19 samples came from the United States, Italy and Spain. T cells, B-cell-depleted T cells, or PBMCs supplied cDNA or gDNA.

As originally analysed: Researchers report that nucleated cell counts were estimated from reference gene primer amplification. This table comes from immunoSEQ multiplex PCR, and its TCRdb copy is limited to in-frame clones, with some not included. V and J calls and clone size follow that table, whereas D and trimming were derived from the DNA. The sample has some 120,000 clones; about 70% are singletons. Trimming left V 5 bases short and J 1 base short, with 8 bases between. The germline CDR1 and CDR2 sequences are LNHNV and YYDKDF (reference sequence). This CDR3 comprises 14 residues. Material: peripheral blood. This clonotype originated in a man in his 60s with acute or convalescent COVID-19. The V gene is TRBV15, the J gene TRBJ2-2; D is perhaps TRBD1 (6 bases). The CDR3 sequence: CATSLDRNTGELFF. In DNA, the CDR3 is TGTGCCACCAGCCTGGACAGGAACACCGGGGAGCTGTTTTTT.